These 24 T cell receptor beta chains came from one sample sequenced in a study of neurological immune-mediated disorders. TCRdb recomputed calls from the 5' RACE reads with MiXCR, one row per CDR3 protein. Here the sample spans 78,000 or so distinct CDR3 sequences, around 4.6% being singletons. Specimen: PBMCs. The source of these receptors is a woman in her 30s with multiple sclerosis.

There are many counts of this clonotype. This sequence joins TRBV7-2 and TRBJ2-4; possibly TRBD2 for D (5 bases). The germline CDR1 and CDR2 sequences are SGHTA and FQGNSA. This CDR3 contains 15 residues. V was cut by 8 bases and J by 0 bases, with 14 bases left in between. The CDR3 here is CASGLPGVAKNIQYF. In DNA, the CDR3 is TGTGCCAGCGGCCTCCCCGGGGTAGCCAAAAACATTCAGTACTTC.

This clonotype has ten or more counts. The rearrangement joins TRBV18 to TRBJ1-6, with D unresolved. The germline CDR1 and CDR2 sequences are KGHSH and LQKENI. This CDR3 is built from 15 residues. Between the trimmed V and J ends, which lost 3 bases and 8 bases, there was a span of 14 bases. Here the CDR3 reads CASSPRGPEDSPLHF. The DNA of the CDR3 is TGTGCCAGCTCACCGAGAGGGCCTGAGGATTCACCCCTCCACTTT.

Of note for this clonotype: The junction shows a germline mismatch at one end, possibly a read error. V and J are TRBV5-6 and TRBJ1-2; TRBD1 matches at 8 bases. The CDR3 consists of 14 residues. The germline gives CDR1 SGHDT, CDR2 YYEEEE. The CDR3 DNA is TGTGCCAGCACCCGACAGGGGCCTTTCTATGGCTATACCTTC. Translating gives CASTRQGPFYGYTF.

This clonotype was seen ten or more times. The chain employs TRBV5-1 and TRBJ2-2; 7 nucleotides align to TRBD1. V lost 4 bases and J lost 1; bases outside the gene matches: 7. The germline V gene encodes CDR1 SGHRS and CDR2 YFSETQ. This CDR3 is 16 amino acids long. This CDR3 is CASSQTGTVNTGELFF. Written as DNA, the CDR3 is TGCGCCAGCAGCCAGACCGGGACAGTGAACACCGGGGAGCTGTTTTTT.

This clonotype was observed many times. The chain combines TRBV24-1 with TRBJ2-2, with D tentatively TRBD1 or TRBD2 (6 bases each). Germline V gene sequence: CDR1 KGHDR, CDR2 SFDVKD. The CDR3 is made up of 14 amino acids. Trimming shortened V by 10 bases and J by 4 bases, and 15 bases separated the two germline ends. The CDR3 bases are TGTGCCACGGGGGGCACAGGGCGCACCGGGGAGCTGTTTTTT. Translating it yields CATGGTGRTGELFF.

This clonotype was observed at least ten times. This chain joins TRBV3-1 and TRBJ2-5, with 16 positions matching TRBD2. The CDR3 totals 17 residues. Germline CDR1 and CDR2: LGHDT and YNNKEL (reference sequence). V lost 5 bases and J lost 6; bases outside the gene matches: 9. As DNA, the CDR3 is TGTGCCAGCAGCGAGGGGACTAGCGGGGGGGCCTTTAAGACCCAGTACTTC. Its protein is CASSEGTSGGAFKTQYF.

This clonotype was detected many times. This sequence joins TRBV24-1 and TRBJ2-5; 8 nucleotides match TRBD2. Germline-derived CDR1 and CDR2 are KGHDR and SFDVKD. V shed 3 bases and J 4 bases; nucleotides not matched to a gene: 6. The CDR3 has 15 residues. The CDR3 spells CATSDTGGPGETQYF. In DNA, the CDR3 is TGTGCCACCAGTGATACGGGGGGGCCAGGAGAGACCCAGTACTTC.

This clonotype appeared a few times. This chain joins TRBV20-1 and TRBJ1-1; possible D gene TRBD1, 5 bases. The CDR3 sequence is 14 residues long. Trimming cost V 3 bases and J 6 bases, with 17 bases left between them. Looked up from germline, CDR1 is DFQATT and CDR2 is SNEGSKA (reference sequence). CDR3 protein: CSARIPLGRSEAFF. CDR3 in DNA: TGCAGTGCTAGGATCCCGCTGGGGCGGTCTGAAGCTTTCTTT.

This clonotype was found many times. J is TRBJ2-3 and V is TRBV9, with no clear D. This CDR3 is built from 15 residues. The V end lost 1 base, the J end lost 2 bases, and 11 bases lay between the germline ends. Germline V lookup: CDR1 SGDLS, CDR2 YYNGEE. CDR3: CASSVSLSLTDTQYF. Here the CDR3 DNA reads TGTGCCAGCAGCGTATCCTTGAGCCTCACAGATACGCAGTATTTT.

This clonotype was counted many times. This chain connects TRBV20-1 to TRBJ2-3; 7 bases agree with TRBD2. Germline V CDR1 and CDR2: DFQATT, SNEGSKA (reference sequence). J gave up 0 bases and V 6 bases, and 15 bases lay outside the gene matches. This CDR3 has 17 amino acids. CDR3 protein: CSALPRSGGTSTDTQYF. The CDR3 DNA follows: TGCAGTGCCTTACCCAGGTCGGGGGGAACTAGCACAGATACGCAGTATTTT.

This clonotype was seen many times. The chain carries TRBV14 and TRBJ2-1, with 10 nucleotides matching TRBD2. This CDR3 spans 16 amino acids. Germline-derived CDR1 and CDR2 are SGHDN and FVKESK. J lost 5 bases, V lost 4 bases, and 8 bases had no gene match. CDR3 sequence: CASSLRSGLADNEQFF. CDR3 nucleotide sequence: TGTGCCAGCAGCCTAAGGTCTGGACTAGCGGACAATGAGCAGTTCTTC.

The sample holds many counts of this clonotype. CDR3 protein: CASSQAPLRGTGTATYGYTF. The CDR3 DNA is TGTGCCAGCAGCCAAGCCCCCCTGCGGGGAACCGGGACAGCAACCTATGGCTACACCTTC. The chain combines TRBV3-1 with TRBJ1-2; 7 nucleotides match TRBD1. Germline assignment: CDR1 LGHDT and CDR2 YNNKEL (reference sequence). The CDR3 runs to 20 residues. The J segment lost 4 bases and the V segment lost 1 base, leaving 21 bases of the junction unmatched.

Ten or more counts support this clonotype. The chain is built from TRBV5-6 and TRBJ2-7, with a tentative D call TRBD2 (5 bases). Trimming removed 5 bases from V and 2 bases from J, with 11 bases in between. Germline loops: CDR1 SGHDT, CDR2 YYEEEE. The CDR3 contains 13 residues. The CDR3 here is CASSHGDTYEQYV. CDR3 sequence (DNA): TGTGCCAGCAGTCACGGGGATACCTACGAGCAGTACGTC.

To note about this clonotype: One end of the junction fails to match germline, which may point to a read error. This rearrangement joins TRBV20-1 to TRBJ2-1, with 10 bases identical to TRBD2. There are 16 residues in the CDR3. The germline gives CDR1 DFQATT, CDR2 SNEGSKA (reference sequence). The CDR3 sequence is CSARGQLAGRDNEQLF. Written as DNA, the CDR3 is TGCAGTGCTAGAGGCCAACTAGCGGGAAGAGACAATGAGCAGTTATTC.

With regard to this clonotype: It may be a read error: a sequence one base away is much more abundant. The chain has TRBV7-8 and TRBJ2-1; 13 positions agree with TRBD2. The CDR3 runs to 18 residues. The V segment lost 6 bases and the J segment 3 bases; nucleotides outside the gene matches: 11. Germline loops: CDR1 SGHVS, CDR2 FQNEAQ. CDR3 nucleotides: TGTGCCAGCAGGACCGGGACTAGCGGGAAGGCAGGCTACAATGAGCAGTTCTTC. It specifies CASRTGTSGKAGYNEQFF.

The rearrangement links TRBV5-6 to TRBJ1-2; tentatively, D is TRBD1 (6 bases). With 3 bases removed from V and 8 bases from J, the gap between germline ends came to 11 bases. The CDR3 length is 12 residues. Germline V gene sequence: CDR1 SGHDT, CDR2 YYEEEE. Here the CDR3 reads CASSSDSWGYTF. The CDR3 nucleotides read TGTGCCAGCAGCTCGGACAGCTGGGGCTACACCTTC.

At least ten counts were recorded for this clonotype. This sequence joins TRBV7-8 and TRBJ2-2; 13 bases match TRBD2. This CDR3 has 17 amino acids. Germline CDR1 is SGHVS and CDR2 is FQNEAQ. With V trimmed by 3 bases and J by 3 bases, 4 bases remained unmatched. The CDR3 here is CASSLRTSGSHTGELFF. In nucleotides, the CDR3 is TGTGCCAGCAGCTTGAGGACTAGCGGGAGTCACACCGGGGAGCTGTTTTTT.

This clonotype was seen many times. The V and J genes are TRBV5-5 and TRBJ2-5; no firm D call. The CDR3 spans 12 residues. The germline V gene encodes CDR1 SGHKS and CDR2 YYEKEE (reference sequence). The V and J ends lost 0 bases and 6 bases respectively, with 6 bases between them. CDR3 sequence: CASSLEPKTQYF. The CDR3 nucleotides are TGTGCCAGCAGCTTGGAACCGAAGACCCAGTACTTC.

This clonotype has ten or more counts. The chain has TRBV12-3 or TRBV12-4 and TRBJ1-2; 8 bases align to TRBD1. The CDR3 is 13 amino acids. V shed 7 bases and J 2 bases; nucleotides not matched to a gene: 3. The CDR3 DNA follows: TGTGCCAGCACTAGGACAGGGAACTATGGCTACACCTTC. Translation: CASTRTGNYGYTF.

This clonotype showed up many times. The V gene is TRBV15, the J gene TRBJ2-1; no reliable D call. V lost 6 bases to trimming and J lost 1 base, with 1 base between them. The germline gives CDR1 LNHNV, CDR2 YYDKDF (reference sequence). This CDR3 has 11 amino acids. Here the CDR3 reads CATSSYNEQFF. CDR3 DNA sequence: TGTGCCACCAGTTCCTACAATGAGCAGTTCTTC.

At least ten counts were recorded for this clonotype. CDR3 sequence (DNA): TGTGCCAGCAGCCACGGCCGGGCAGAAGCTTTCTTT. It codes for CASSHGRAEAFF. This rearrangement joins TRBV11-2 to TRBJ1-1, with D unclear. Germline assignment: CDR1 SGHAT and CDR2 FQNNGV. CDR3 size: 12 residues. Trimming removed 5 bases at V and 8 bases at J, with 12 bases between. Filled out from reference TRBV11-2 and TRBJ1-1, the complete variable domain reads EAGVAQSPRYKIIEKRQSVAFWCNPISGHATLYWYQQILGQGPKLLIQFQNNGVVDDSQLPKDRFSAERLKGVDSTLKIQPAKLEDSAVYLCASSHGRAEAFFGQGTRLTVV.

Ten or more counts support this clonotype. The V gene is TRBV5-1, the J gene TRBJ2-1; 11 bases are shared with TRBD2. Germline CDR1 is SGHRS and CDR2 is YFSETQ. Trimming removed 4 bases from V and 3 bases from J; junction bases left unmatched: 3. The CDR3 is made up of 15 amino acids. The CDR3 DNA reads as TGCGCCAGCAGCAGTACTAGCGGGAGCTACAATGAGCAGTTCTTC. As protein: CASSSTSGSYNEQFF.

The sample holds many counts of this clonotype. The chain carries TRBV10-3 and TRBJ2-5, with 7 bases fitting TRBD1. The germline V gene encodes CDR1 ENHRY and CDR2 SYGVKD. This CDR3 has 11 amino acids. V lost 11 bases and J lost 4; bases outside the gene matches: 4. CDR3 DNA sequence: TGTGCCGTACAGGGGCTAGAGACCCAGTACTTC. This codes for CAVQGLETQYF.

This clonotype was found many times. The chain combines TRBV6-6 with TRBJ2-6, with D perhaps TRBD1 (5 bases). Germline V CDR1 and CDR2: MNHNY, SVGAGI (reference sequence). This CDR3 is 15 amino acids long. V was cut by 0 bases and J by 4 bases, with 7 bases left in between. The CDR3 coding sequence is TGTGCCAGCAGTTACTCAGGGGCCGGGGCCAACGTCCTGACTTTC. Its translation is CASSYSGAGANVLTF.